The source of this TCR beta chain is a study of blood T cell repertoires in COVID-19. For the study at large: Samples representing acute and convalescent COVID-19 were sourced from the United States, Italy and Spain. From T cells, B-cell-depleted T cells, or PBMCs came the material, which was cDNA or gDNA.

Original data processing: Amplified reference gene primers provided the basis for estimating nucleated cell counts. The assay was immunoSEQ multiplex PCR, and TCRdb's table has in-frame clones only and misses some. Clone size and the V and J calls come from that table; the DNA yielded D and trimming. The sample lists approximately 280,000 clones, approximately 90% seen once, with about 4.6% in the top ten. The clonotype originates from a man between 40 and 49 years old with acute or convalescent COVID-19. Sample: peripheral blood.

The CDR3: CASRPRTGPDEKLFF. The DNA for the CDR3 is TGTGCCAGCAGACCCCGGACAGGGCCGGATGAAAAACTGTTTTTT. The chain has TRBV2 and TRBJ1-4; 8 bases line up with TRBD1. With V trimmed by 6 bases and J by 6 bases, 9 bases remained unmatched. This CDR3 comprises 15 residues. The germline CDR1 and CDR2 sequences are SNHLY and FYNNEI.